This entry lists 16 T cell receptor beta chains sequenced from one sample in a study of OX40 agonist ivuxolimab in advanced cancers. TCRdb's table, derived via immunoSEQ multiplex PCR, lists solely in-frame clones and lacks some. The top ten hold around 1.5% of the sample, which has some 90,000 clones, more than 80% seen once. The sequences come from CD4+ or CD8+ T cells sorted from blood, collected in a trial of the OX40 agonist ivuxolimab. Source of these receptors: an adult with an advanced solid tumor such as melanoma, head and neck, liver or kidney cancer.

This clone was found a few times. The chain employs TRBV2 and TRBJ2-7; 8 bases match TRBD1. CDR1 and CDR2 (germline): SNHLY, FYNNEI. After removal of 7 bases from V and 4 bases from J, the junction contained 9 bases not matched to a gene. The CDR3 is 14 residues long. The CDR3 region has the DNA TGTGCCAGCAATCCTAGGACAGGGCGGTACGAGCAGTACTTC. Translated: CASNPRTGRYEQYF.

V usage is TRBV7-2 and J usage is TRBJ2-3; D is perhaps TRBD2 (6 bases). The ends were cut back, 5 bases at V and 1 base at J, with 13 bases in the middle. CDR1 and CDR2 from the germline V gene are SGHTA and FQGNSA. CDR3 length: 15 residues. The CDR3 DNA reads TGTGCCAGCAGCCCTAGGGCTAGCGGCACAGATACGCAGTATTTT. It specifies CASSPRASGTDTQYF.

The chain uses TRBV7-2 and TRBJ2-7; no firm D call. In germline, CDR1 is SGHTA, CDR2 FQGNSA. The ends were cut back, 5 bases at V and 7 bases at J, with 12 bases in the middle. This CDR3 comprises 12 residues. Here the CDR3 reads CASSPDWVEQYF. The CDR3, as DNA: TGTGCCAGCAGCCCCGACTGGGTGGAGCAGTACTTC.

The V gene is TRBV6-1, the J gene TRBJ2-7; 8 nucleotides match TRBD1. CDR1 is MNHNS and CDR2 is SASEGT in the germline V gene. The CDR3 runs to 15 residues. Unmatched junction bases numbered 7, after V lost 6 bases and J lost 0 bases. CDR3 coding DNA: TGTGCCAGCAGCTCGGTCCAGGGGGCCTCCTACGAGCAGTACTTC. Its translation: CASSSVQGASYEQYF.

This CDR3 is CASSSTGGGVFNQPQHF. CDR3 in DNA: TGTGCCAGCAGTTCGACTGGGGGGGGCGTATTCAATCAGCCCCAGCATTTT. V and J are TRBV2 and TRBJ1-5; a weak D match, TRBD1 (6 bases). The CDR3 has 17 residues. Germline lookup yields CDR1 SNHLY and CDR2 FYNNEI. V dropped 5 bases and J dropped 3 bases, with 20 bases sitting between them.

The V and J genes are TRBV5-5 and TRBJ2-1, with 9 bases matching TRBD2. Trimming at V came to 3 bases and at J to 0 bases, leaving 13 bases not matched to a gene. The CDR3 sequence is 19 residues long. Germline CDR1 and CDR2: SGHKS and YYEKEE (reference sequence). The CDR3 loop is CASSSGVSGSPSSYNEQFF. The CDR3 DNA reads TGTGCCAGCAGCTCCGGCGTTAGCGGGAGCCCCAGCTCCTACAATGAGCAGTTCTTC.

This clone qualifies as medium-sized. This chain joins TRBV19 and TRBJ1-5; the D gene is possibly TRBD1 (6 bases). From germline, CDR1 is LNHDA and CDR2 SQIVND (reference sequence). The V end was cut by 3 bases, the J end by 6 bases, with 9 bases between. The CDR3 spans 13 residues. CDR3 amino acids: CASSISGAQPQHF. As DNA, the CDR3 is TGTGCCAGTAGTATCTCGGGGGCTCAGCCCCAGCATTTT.

The chain links TRBV11-2 to TRBJ1-3; 8 nucleotides agree with TRBD1. The V and J ends lost 5 bases and 7 bases, in that order; junction bases with no gene match: 4. This CDR3 contains 13 residues. CDR1 is SGHAT and CDR2 is FQNNGV in the germline V gene. The CDR3 sequence is CASSVDRANTIYF. CDR3 sequence (DNA): TGTGCCAGCAGCGTGGACAGGGCGAACACCATATATTTT. Using reference TRBV11-2 and TRBJ1-3 for the parts outside the CDR3, the full variable domain is EAGVAQSPRYKIIEKRQSVAFWCNPISGHATLYWYQQILGQGPKLLIQFQNNGVVDDSQLPKDRFSAERLKGVDSTLKIQPAKLEDSAVYLCASSVDRANTIYFGEGSWLTVV.

This chain uses TRBV27 with TRBJ1-2; 11 nucleotides line up with TRBD1. Germline V gene sequence: CDR1 MNHEY, CDR2 SMNVEV (reference sequence). Trimming removed 6 bases from V and 0 bases from J; junction bases left unmatched: 6. This CDR3 comprises 16 residues. This chain's CDR3 is CASSWTGGVSNYGYTF. The CDR3, as DNA: TGTGCCAGCAGCTGGACAGGGGGCGTCTCTAACTATGGCTACACCTTC.

The V gene is TRBV6-1, the J gene TRBJ2-7; 9 bases agree with TRBD1. Germline-derived CDR1 and CDR2 are MNHNS and SASEGT. With V trimmed by 1 base and J by 4 bases, 2 bases remained unmatched. The CDR3 totals 14 residues. The CDR3 coding sequence is TGTGCCAGCAGTGAAGTCGGGACAGGGTACGAGCAGTACTTC. It codes for CASSEVGTGYEQYF.

The V and J genes are TRBV7-9 and TRBJ1-5, with no clear D. The germline gives CDR1 SEHNR, CDR2 FQNEAQ (reference sequence). V shed 1 base and J shed 5 bases, with 9 bases lying between them. CDR3 length: 14 residues. CDR3: CASSLGWGYQPQHF. For the CDR3, the DNA is TGTGCCAGCAGCTTAGGGTGGGGTTATCAGCCCCAGCATTTT. Together with reference TRBV7-9 and TRBJ1-5, the CDR3 gives the full variable domain: DTGVSQNPRHKITKRGQNVTFRCDPISEHNRLYWYRQTLGQGPEFLTYFQNEAQLEKSRLLSDRFSAERPKGSFSTLEIQRTEQGDSAMYLCASSLGWGYQPQHFGDGTRLSIL.

The chain employs TRBV7-2 and TRBJ2-3; TRBD2 agrees at 9 bases. V lost 3 bases and J lost 2; bases outside the gene matches: 6. The CDR3 contains 16 residues. The germline gives CDR1 SGHTA, CDR2 FQGNSA. CDR3 sequence (DNA): TGTGCCAGCAGCTTCCTAGCGGGATCGTTCACAGATACGCAGTATTTT. Translation: CASSFLAGSFTDTQYF.

V usage is TRBV5-1 and J usage is TRBJ2-5; 8 bases map to TRBD1. V lost 2 bases, J lost 2 bases, and 2 bases stayed unmatched. The CDR3 loop spans 14 amino acids. CDR1 and CDR2 (germline): SGHRS, YFSETQ. The DNA for the CDR3 is TGCGCCAGCAGCTTACAGGGGGGACAAGAGACCCAGTACTTC. This sequence encodes CASSLQGGQETQYF.

Here the CDR3 reads CASSLRAGGAYEQYF. The DNA for the CDR3 is TGTGCCAGCAGCCTTCGGGCGGGGGGAGCCTACGAGCAGTACTTC. V and J are TRBV19 and TRBJ2-7; TRBD2 agrees at 8 bases. Germline lookup yields CDR1 LNHDA and CDR2 SQIVND (reference sequence). There are 15 residues in the CDR3. V gave up 9 bases and J gave up 2 bases; unmatched junction bases: 12.

V is TRBV28 and J is TRBJ1-2; possible D gene TRBD1, 6 bases. Between the trimmed V and J ends, which lost 3 bases and 7 bases, there was a span of 18 bases. The CDR3 is 15 residues long. In germline, CDR1 is MDHEN, CDR2 SYDVKM. The CDR3 DNA reads TGTGCCAGCAGTTTTCGGGGGGGCGTAATTCCTGGCTACACCTTC. It yields the protein CASSFRGGVIPGYTF.

The rearrangement joins TRBV29-1 to TRBJ2-7; D remains ambiguous. Germline V lookup: CDR1 SQVTM, CDR2 ANQGSEA. The CDR3 totals 12 residues. Trimming pared 4 bases from V and 1 base from J, leaving 8 bases between. This chain's CDR3 is CSVAGLSYEQYF. In nucleotides, the CDR3 is TGCAGCGTTGCCGGATTGTCCTACGAGCAGTACTTC.